The TCR beta chain under discussion was sequenced for a study of Graves' ophthalmopathy and Graves' hyperthyroidism. This clonotype was seen repeatedly, ten times or more. V trimming: 3 bases; J trimming: 4 bases; junction bases outside the gene matches: 3. From germline, CDR1 is MNHNS and CDR2 SASEGT. The CDR3 extends over 14 amino acids. The TCR beta CDR3 regions underwent amplification from RNA transcripts. The authors performed first-round RT-PCR with HTBI primers and then a second-round multiplex PCR. TCRdb reanalysed the multiplex PCR reads using MiXCR and keeps one entry per CDR3 protein. The sample consists of 400,000 or so distinct CDR3 sequences, just over 15% of them appearing once. Newly diagnosed, the hyperthyroidism patients had under 2 months' duration and were aged 18 to 65. Additional autoimmune diseases, uncontrolled infections, pregnancy or lactation disqualified patients. Clinical symptoms and serum thyroxine were used for diagnosis; TRAb, thyroid ultrasound and orbital computed tomography were also relied on.

The receptor was isolated from a woman younger than 30 with stable Graves' hyperthyroidism. The sample comprised peripheral blood. The chain couples TRBV6-1 to TRBJ1-3, with 7 bases matching TRBD1. The CDR3 DNA reads as TGTGCCAGCAGTGAGGGGACAGTCGGAAACACCATATATTTT. Translation gives CASSEGTVGNTIYF.